One and the same sample provided the 17 T cell receptor beta chains below, sequenced in a study of blood T cell repertoires in COVID-19. The data were produced by immunoSEQ multiplex PCR, yet TCRdb's version contains in-frame clones alone and is incomplete. The data show 55,000 to 70,000 clones, roughly 90% seen once. Sequences were obtained from peripheral blood. The receptors were gathered from a human donor in a cohort sampled during active COVID-19.

This clone was observed once. This specimen includes other DNA sequences encoding the same CDR3. The J gene is TRBJ2-5, the V gene TRBV6-5; a weak D match, TRBD1 (6 bases). V was shortened by 1 base and J by 5 bases, with 11 bases between the two germline ends. CDR3 length equals 14 residues. Germline values: CDR1 MNHEY, CDR2 SVGAGI. DNA for the CDR3: TGTGCCAGCAGTTACTTAACAGGGCCGGAGACCCAGTACTTC. Residues: CASSYLTGPETQYF.

The chain couples TRBV10-3 to TRBJ1-1, with D tentatively TRBD1 (6 bases). Germline V lookup: CDR1 ENHRY, CDR2 SYGVKD. CDR3 size: 14 residues. V was pared by 4 bases and J by 4 bases, with 13 bases between. DNA for the CDR3: TGTGCCATCAGTGGTACAGGGTTTGGCACTGAAGCTTTCTTT. Residues: CAISGTGFGTEAFF.

This clone was seen once. The chain recombines TRBV5-4 with TRBJ2-5; 12 bases map to TRBD1. The V segment lost 0 bases and the J segment 1 base; nucleotides outside the gene matches: 1. Germline CDR1 SGHNT, CDR2 YYREEE (reference sequence). This CDR3 has 16 residues. The CDR3 reads CASSLEGQGAQETQYF. The CDR3 DNA sequence: TGTGCCAGCAGCTTGGAGGGACAGGGGGCCCAAGAGACCCAGTACTTC.

The gene calls are TRBV7-9 and TRBJ1-3; 9 nucleotides line up with TRBD1. From germline, CDR1 is SEHNR and CDR2 FQNEAQ (reference sequence). The V and J ends lost 5 bases and 4 bases, in that order; junction bases with no gene match: 6. This CDR3 contains 15 residues. CDR3 sequence: CASSLEGQGGNTIYF. CDR3 DNA sequence: TGTGCCAGCAGCCTAGAGGGACAGGGAGGAAACACCATATATTTT.

This chain joins TRBV6-1 and TRBJ2-7, with 8 bases lining up with TRBD1. The V gene end was trimmed by 2 bases and the J gene end by 3 bases; junction bases not matched to a gene: 12. This CDR3 region has 17 residues. From germline, CDR1 is MNHNS and CDR2 SASEGT. CDR3 DNA: TGTGCCAGCAGTGAATGGGGGACAGGCGGAGGGGGCTACGAGCAGTACTTC. It specifies CASSEWGTGGGGYEQYF.

The rearrangement joins TRBV19 to TRBJ2-1, with TRBD2 matching over 16 bases. Germline V gene data show CDR1 as LNHDA and CDR2 as SQIVND (reference sequence). This CDR3 spans 17 amino acids. The trim removed 3 bases at V and 8 bases at J, leaving 7 bases unmatched. CDR3 sequence reads: CASSIRGTSGRAYEQFF. DNA of the CDR3: TGTGCCAGTAGTATCCGGGGGACTAGCGGGAGGGCCTATGAGCAGTTCTTC. The full variable domain, with the rest looked up from reference TRBV19 and TRBJ2-1, is DGGITQSPKYLFRKEGQNVTLSCEQNLNHDAMYWYRQDPGQGLRLIYYSQIVNDFQKGDIAEGYSVSREKKESFPLTVTSAQKNPTAFYLCASSIRGTSGRAYEQFFGPGTRLTVL.

The chain has TRBV7-2 and TRBJ2-7; 7 bases are shared with TRBD2. CDR3 size: 14 residues. V lost 5 bases to trimming and J lost 0 bases; unmatched junction nucleotides: 4. Per the germline V gene, CDR1 is SGHTA and CDR2 is FQGNSA. As DNA, the CDR3 is TGTGCCAGCAGCCCGCGGGGGTTCTCCTACGAGCAGTACTTC. As protein: CASSPRGFSYEQYF.

This clone was picked up one time. This chain connects TRBV11-3 to TRBJ2-2; 8 bases are shared with TRBD2. The CDR3 is made up of 18 amino acids. Germline V gene data show CDR1 as SGHNT and CDR2 as YENEEA. V lost 1 base and J lost 2; bases outside the gene matches: 9. The CDR3 spells CASSLGRLAGGNTGELFF. CDR3 sequence (DNA): TGTGCCAGCAGCTTAGGTCGGCTAGCGGGCGGAAACACCGGGGAGCTGTTTTTT.

The V call is TRBV7-6, the J call TRBJ2-5, with 9 bases aligning to TRBD1. J lost 2 bases, V lost 5 bases, and 18 bases had no gene match. The CDR3 totals 19 residues. Germline V lookup: CDR1 SGHVS, CDR2 FNYEAQ. The CDR3 nucleotides read TGTGCCAGCAGCCCAGACAAAGGGACAGGGATGGTATATCAAGAGACCCAGTACTTC. Translated: CASSPDKGTGMVYQETQYF.

The chain combines TRBV18 with TRBJ1-6; 7 nucleotides line up with TRBD1. This CDR3 comprises 17 residues. V shed 0 bases, J shed 2 bases, and the junction held 4 bases outside the gene matches. The germline CDR1 and CDR2 sequences are KGHSH and LQKENI. The chain's CDR3 is CASSPPPGGPYNSPLHF. DNA for the CDR3: TGTGCCAGCTCACCACCCCCAGGGGGACCCTATAATTCACCCCTCCACTTT.

The rearrangement uses TRBV3-1 (or the pseudogene TRBV3-2) and TRBJ2-5, with 7 bases lining up with TRBD2. The V segment lost 4 bases and the J segment 5 bases; nucleotides outside the gene matches: 10. There are 15 residues in the CDR3. Per the germline V gene, CDR1 is LGHDT and CDR2 is YNNKEL (reference sequence). The CDR3 DNA is TGTGCCAGCAGCCGAAGGGAGGGGAGGGAGGAGACCCAGTACTTC. It translates to CASSRREGREETQYF.

The chain combines TRBV5-8 with TRBJ2-1; tentative D call: TRBD2 (5 bases). V was shortened by 0 bases and J by 9 bases, with 10 bases between the two germline ends. The CDR3 sequence is 13 residues long. Germline V gene sequence: CDR1 SGHTS, CDR2 YDEGEE. For the CDR3, the DNA is TGTGCCAGCAGCTTGGGGAGGATACGTGAGCAGTTCTTC. Protein product: CASSLGRIREQFF.

The rearrangement uses TRBV7-9 and TRBJ1-1, with TRBD1 matching 11 bases. This CDR3 spans 15 amino acids. Germline CDR1 is SEHNR and CDR2 is FQNEAQ (reference sequence). The J segment lost 3 bases and the V segment lost 4 bases, leaving 4 bases of the junction unmatched. The chain's CDR3 is CASSWDRGTDTEAFF. CDR3 in DNA: TGTGCCAGCAGCTGGGACAGGGGGACGGACACTGAAGCTTTCTTT.

This chain joins TRBV11-2 and TRBJ2-3; D is possibly TRBD2 (6 bases). The length of the CDR3 is 12 residues. Germline V gene sequence: CDR1 SGHAT, CDR2 FQNNGV. The germline V and J ends were trimmed by 6 bases and 4 bases, with 8 bases remaining between them. CDR3 nucleotides: TGTGCCAGCAGTCTAGCGTCAGATACGCAGTATTTT. As protein: CASSLASDTQYF.

V is TRBV19 and J is TRBJ2-1, with D unclear. CDR1 and CDR2 from the germline V gene are LNHDA and SQIVND (reference sequence). V was trimmed by 3 bases and J by 4 bases, leaving 4 bases between them. The CDR3 is 12 residues long. CDR3 sequence: CASSISYNEQFF. The CDR3 DNA reads TGTGCCAGTAGTATTAGTTACAATGAGCAGTTCTTC.

The chain recombines TRBV2 with TRBJ1-5; TRBD1 might be the D (5 bases). From germline, CDR1 is SNHLY and CDR2 FYNNEI. The CDR3 sequence is 16 residues long. V lost 6 bases to trimming and J lost 5 bases, with 20 bases between them. The CDR3 DNA is TGTGCCAGCAGGGATGGGACTCGACGGAGCGATCAGCCCCAGCATTTT. Its protein product is CASRDGTRRSDQPQHF. The entire variable domain, with the rest obtained from reference TRBV2 and TRBJ1-5, is as follows: EPEVTQTPSHQVTQMGQEVILRCVPISNHLYFYWYRQILGQKVEFLVSFYNNEISEKSEIFDDQFSVERPDGSNFTLKIRSTKLEDSAMYFCASRDGTRRSDQPQHFGDGTRLSIL.

This chain connects TRBV14 to TRBJ2-2; TRBD1 matches 7 bases. This CDR3 comprises 14 residues. Losses at the gene ends were 4 bases for V and 4 bases for J; bases not matched to a gene: 3. The germline CDR1 and CDR2 sequences are SGHDN and FVKESK. The CDR3 spells CASSPQGLTGELFF. The CDR3 DNA is TGTGCCAGCAGCCCACAGGGGCTCACCGGGGAGCTGTTTTTT.